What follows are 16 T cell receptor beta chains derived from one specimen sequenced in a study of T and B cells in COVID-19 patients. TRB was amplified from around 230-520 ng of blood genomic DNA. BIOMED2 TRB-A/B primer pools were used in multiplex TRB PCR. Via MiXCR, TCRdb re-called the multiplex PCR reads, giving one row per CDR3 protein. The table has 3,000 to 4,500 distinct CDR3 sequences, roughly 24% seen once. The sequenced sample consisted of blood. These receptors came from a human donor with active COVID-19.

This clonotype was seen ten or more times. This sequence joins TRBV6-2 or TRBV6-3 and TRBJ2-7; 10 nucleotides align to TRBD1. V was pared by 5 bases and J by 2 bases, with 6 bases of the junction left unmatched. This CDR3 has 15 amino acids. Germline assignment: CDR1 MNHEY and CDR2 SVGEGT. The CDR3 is CASSPPGTGAYEQYF. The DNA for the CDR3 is TGTGCCAGCAGTCCCCCCGGGACAGGGGCCTACGAGCAGTACTTC.

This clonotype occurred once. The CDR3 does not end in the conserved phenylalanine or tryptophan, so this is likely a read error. The CDR3 protein is CASSYSGLAGVGELFL. In DNA, the CDR3 is TGTGCCAGCAGTTACTCGGGACTAGCGGGAGTCGGGGAGCTGTTTTTG. V gene TRBV6-1 combines with J gene TRBJ2-2, with 14 bases lining up with TRBD2. Germline loops: CDR1 MNHNS, CDR2 SASEGT. Trimming at V came to 5 bases and at J to 7 bases, leaving 6 bases not matched to a gene. This CDR3 has 16 amino acids.

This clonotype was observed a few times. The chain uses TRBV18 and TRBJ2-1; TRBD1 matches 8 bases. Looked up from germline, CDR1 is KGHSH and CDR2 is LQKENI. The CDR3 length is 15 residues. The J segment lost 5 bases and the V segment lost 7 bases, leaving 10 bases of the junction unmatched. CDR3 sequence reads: CASFPRTGLNNEQFF. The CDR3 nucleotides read TGTGCCAGCTTCCCTCGGACAGGGCTTAACAATGAGCAGTTCTTC.

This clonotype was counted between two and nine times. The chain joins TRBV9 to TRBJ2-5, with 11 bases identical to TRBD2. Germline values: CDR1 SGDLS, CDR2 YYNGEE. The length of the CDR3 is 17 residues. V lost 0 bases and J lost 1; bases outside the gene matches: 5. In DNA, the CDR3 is TGTGCCAGCAGCGTAGACCTAGCGGGGGGAGGCCAAGAGACCCAGTACTTC. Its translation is CASSVDLAGGGQETQYF. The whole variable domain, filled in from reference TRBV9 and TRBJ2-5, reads DSGVTQTPKHLITATGQRVTLRCSPRSGDLSVYWYQQSLDQGLQFLIQYYNGEERAKGNILERFSAQQFPDLHSELNLSSLELGDSALYFCASSVDLAGGGQETQYFGPGTRLLVL.

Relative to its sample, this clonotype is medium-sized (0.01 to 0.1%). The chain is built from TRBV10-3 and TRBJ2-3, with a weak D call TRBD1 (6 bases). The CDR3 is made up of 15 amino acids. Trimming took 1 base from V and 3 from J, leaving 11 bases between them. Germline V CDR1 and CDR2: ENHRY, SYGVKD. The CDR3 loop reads CAISEYRVVTDTQYF. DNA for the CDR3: TGTGCCATCAGTGAGTACAGGGTGGTGACAGATACGCAGTATTTT.

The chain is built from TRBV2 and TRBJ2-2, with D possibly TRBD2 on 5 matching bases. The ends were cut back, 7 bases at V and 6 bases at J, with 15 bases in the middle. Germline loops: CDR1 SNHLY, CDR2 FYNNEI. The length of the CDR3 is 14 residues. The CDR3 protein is CASTEGKIPGELFF. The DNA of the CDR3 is TGTGCCAGCACCGAGGGCAAAATCCCCGGGGAGCTGTTTTTT.

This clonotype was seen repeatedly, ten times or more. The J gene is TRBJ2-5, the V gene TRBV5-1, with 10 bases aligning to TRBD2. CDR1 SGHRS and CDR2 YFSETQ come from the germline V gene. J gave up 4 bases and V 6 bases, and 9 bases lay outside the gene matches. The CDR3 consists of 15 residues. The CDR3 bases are TGCGCCAGCAACCTTAGCGGGGGGAAAGGAGAGACCCAGTACTTC. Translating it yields CASNLSGGKGETQYF.

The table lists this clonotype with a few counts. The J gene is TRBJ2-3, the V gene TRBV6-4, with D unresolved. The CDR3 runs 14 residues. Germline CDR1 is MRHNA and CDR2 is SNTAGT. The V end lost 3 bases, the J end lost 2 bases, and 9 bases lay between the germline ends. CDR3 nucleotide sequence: TGTGCCAGCAGTGAGGGCAGGTACACAGATACGCAGTATTTT. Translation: CASSEGRYTDTQYF.

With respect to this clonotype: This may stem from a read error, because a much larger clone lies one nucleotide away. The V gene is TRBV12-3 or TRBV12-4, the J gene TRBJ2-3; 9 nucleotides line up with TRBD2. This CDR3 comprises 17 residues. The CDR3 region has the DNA TGTACCAGCAGCCGATTTAGACTAGCGGCGGGGGAGGATACGCAGTATTTT. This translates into CTSSRFRLAAGEDTQYF.

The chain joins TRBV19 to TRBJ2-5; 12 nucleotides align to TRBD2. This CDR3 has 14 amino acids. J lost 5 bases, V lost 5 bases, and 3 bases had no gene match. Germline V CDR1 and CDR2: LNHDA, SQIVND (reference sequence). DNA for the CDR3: TGTGCCAGTAGTCTTGGGACTAGCGGGGAGACCCAGTACTTC. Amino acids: CASSLGTSGETQYF.

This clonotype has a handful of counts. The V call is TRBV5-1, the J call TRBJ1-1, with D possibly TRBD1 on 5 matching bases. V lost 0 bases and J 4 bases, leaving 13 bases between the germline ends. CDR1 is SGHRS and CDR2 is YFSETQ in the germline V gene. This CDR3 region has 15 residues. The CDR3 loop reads CASSLVAAGATEAFF. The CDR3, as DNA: TGCGCCAGCAGCTTGGTGGCAGCCGGGGCCACTGAAGCTTTCTTT. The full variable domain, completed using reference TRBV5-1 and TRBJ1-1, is KAGVTQTPRYLIKTRGQQVTLSCSPISGHRSVSWYQQTPGQGLQFLFEYFSETQRNKGNFPGRFSGRQFSNSRSEMNVSTLELGDSALYLCASSLVAAGATEAFFGQGTRLTVV.

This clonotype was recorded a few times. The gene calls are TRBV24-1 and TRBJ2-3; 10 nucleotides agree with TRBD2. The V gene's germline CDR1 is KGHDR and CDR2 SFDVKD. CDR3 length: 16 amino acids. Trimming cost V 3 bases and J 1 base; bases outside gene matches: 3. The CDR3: CATSDASGSGTDTQYF. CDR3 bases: TGTGCCACCAGTGATGCTAGCGGGAGCGGCACAGATACGCAGTATTTT.

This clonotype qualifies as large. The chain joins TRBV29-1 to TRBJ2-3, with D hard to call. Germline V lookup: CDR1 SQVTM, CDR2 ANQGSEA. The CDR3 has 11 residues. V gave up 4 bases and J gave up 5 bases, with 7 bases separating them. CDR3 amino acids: CSVGAEDTQYF. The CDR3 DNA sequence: TGCAGCGTTGGGGCCGAAGATACGCAGTATTTT.

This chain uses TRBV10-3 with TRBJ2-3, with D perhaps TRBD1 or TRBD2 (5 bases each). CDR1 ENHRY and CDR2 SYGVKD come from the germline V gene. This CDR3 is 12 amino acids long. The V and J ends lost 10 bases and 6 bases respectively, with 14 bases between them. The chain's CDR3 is CATRGTIDTQYF. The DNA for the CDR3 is TGTGCCACGAGAGGGACGATCGATACGCAGTATTTT.

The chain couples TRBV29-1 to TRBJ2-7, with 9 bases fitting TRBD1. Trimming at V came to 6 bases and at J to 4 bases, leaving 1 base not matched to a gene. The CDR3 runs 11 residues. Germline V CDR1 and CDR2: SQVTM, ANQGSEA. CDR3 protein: CSVGTGYEQYF. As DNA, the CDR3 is TGCAGCGTCGGGACAGGGTACGAGCAGTACTTC.

The CDR3 DNA follows: TGTGCCAGCAGCTTGGCCGGGACAGGTCGCTCCTACGAGCAGTACTTC. Encoded protein: CASSLAGTGRSYEQYF. The gene calls are TRBV19 and TRBJ2-7; 8 positions match TRBD1. Germline V gives CDR1 LNHDA, CDR2 SQIVND (reference sequence). The CDR3 contains 16 residues. Germline trimming cut 9 bases from V and 0 bases from J; bases unmatched to any gene: 13.